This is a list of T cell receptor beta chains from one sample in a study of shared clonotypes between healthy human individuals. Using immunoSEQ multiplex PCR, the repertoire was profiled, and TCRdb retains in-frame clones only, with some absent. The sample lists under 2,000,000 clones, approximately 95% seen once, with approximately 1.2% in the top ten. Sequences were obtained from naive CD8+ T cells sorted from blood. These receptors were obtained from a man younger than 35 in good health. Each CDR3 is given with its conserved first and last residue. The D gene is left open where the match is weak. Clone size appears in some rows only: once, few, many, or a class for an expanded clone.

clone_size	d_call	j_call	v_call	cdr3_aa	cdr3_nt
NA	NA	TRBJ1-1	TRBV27	CASSPLHQLGNTEAFF	TGTGCCAGCAGTCCATTACACCAACTGGGGAACACTGAAGCTTTCTTT
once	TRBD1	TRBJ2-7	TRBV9	CASSPGGEQYF	TGTGCCAGCTCTCCAGGGGGCGAGCAGTACTTC
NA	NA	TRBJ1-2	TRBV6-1	CATRGLIYGYTF	TGTGCCACCCGGGGCTTAATCTATGGCTACACCTTC
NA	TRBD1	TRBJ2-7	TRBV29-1	CSARQGSSYEQYF	TGCAGCGCACGACAGGGGTCCTCCTACGAGCAGTACTTC
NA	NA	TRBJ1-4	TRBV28	CASSAPRSGEKLFF	TGTGCCAGCAGCGCCCCCCGAAGTGGTGAAAAACTGTTTTTT
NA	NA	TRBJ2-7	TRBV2	CASSELNYEQYF	TGTGCCAGCAGTGAATTAAACTACGAGCAGTACTTC
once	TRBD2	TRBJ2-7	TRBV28	CASRGAGGSYEQYF	TGTGCCAGCAGGGGCGCGGGCGGGAGCTACGAGCAGTACTTC
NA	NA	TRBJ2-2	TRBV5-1	CASSLSGVGTGELFF	TGCGCCAGCAGCTTGTCTGGAGTGGGCACCGGGGAGCTGTTTTTT
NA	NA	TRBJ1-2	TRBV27	CASSLGANYGYTF	TGTGCCAGCAGTTTAGGGGCTAACTATGGCTACACCTTC
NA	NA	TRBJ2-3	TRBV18	CASSPHQTDTQYF	TGTGCCAGCTCACCACACCAGACAGATACGCAGTATTTT
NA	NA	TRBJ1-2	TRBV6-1	CASRDQGYYGYTF	TGTGCCAGCAGAGATCAAGGCTACTATGGCTACACCTTC
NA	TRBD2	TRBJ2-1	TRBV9	CASSVERTRDEQFF	TGTGCCAGCAGCGTAGAAAGGACTAGAGACGAGCAGTTCTTC
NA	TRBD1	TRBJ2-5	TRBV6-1	CASSQTGLGETQYF	TGTGCCAGCAGCCAGACAGGGTTAGGCGAGACCCAGTACTTC
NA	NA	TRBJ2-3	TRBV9	CASSDGGAGTDTQYF	TGTGCCAGCAGCGATGGAGGCGCAGGAACAGATACGCAGTATTTT
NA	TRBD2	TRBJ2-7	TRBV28	CASRDTGGAYEQYF	TGTGCCAGCAGGGATACCGGGGGGGCCTACGAGCAGTACTTC
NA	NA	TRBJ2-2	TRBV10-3	CAITNTGELFF	TGTGCCATCACGAACACCGGGGAGCTGTTTTTT
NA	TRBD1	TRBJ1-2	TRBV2	CAIMLPGGGTPGPPTYGYTF	TGTGCCATAATGCTCCCAGGGGGGGGAACACCGGGCCCACCTACCTATGGCTACACCTTC
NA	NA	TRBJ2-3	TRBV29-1	CSVPPGADTQYF	TGCAGCGTTCCCCCAGGTGCAGATACGCAGTATTTT
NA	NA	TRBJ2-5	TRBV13	CASSLTGTGGGTQYF	TGTGCCAGCAGCCTAACCGGGACCGGAGGAGGGACCCAGTACTTC
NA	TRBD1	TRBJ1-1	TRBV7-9	CASSSPIDRDRNTEAFF	TGTGCCAGCAGCTCGCCGATAGACAGGGACCGGAACACTGAAGCTTTCTTT
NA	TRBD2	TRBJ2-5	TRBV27	CASSLFLPLAGGEQETQYF	TGTGCCAGCAGTTTATTTCTCCCCTTGGCGGGAGGGGAACAAGAGACCCAGTACTTC
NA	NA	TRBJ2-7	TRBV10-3	CATLDPGGFYEQYF	TGTGCCACCCTCGATCCGGGCGGGTTTTACGAGCAGTACTTC
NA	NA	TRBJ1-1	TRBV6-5	CASSYSGGPGTTEAFF	TGTGCCAGCAGTTACTCCGGGGGACCCGGAACAACTGAAGCTTTCTTT
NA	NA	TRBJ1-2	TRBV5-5	CASSLVGWGTHTSYTF	TGTGCCAGCAGCTTGGTAGGGTGGGGTACACACACCAGCTACACCTTC
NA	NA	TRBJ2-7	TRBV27	CASMEGATYEQYF	TGTGCCAGCATGGAGGGGGCCACCTACGAGCAGTACTTC
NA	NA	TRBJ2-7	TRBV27	CASSFRESYEQYF	TGTGCCAGCAGTTTTAGGGAGTCCTACGAGCAGTACTTC
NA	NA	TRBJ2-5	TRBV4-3	CASSQALAGETQYF	TGCGCCAGCAGCCAAGCATTGGCAGGAGAGACCCAGTACTTC
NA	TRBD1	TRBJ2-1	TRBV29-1	CSVQGQGSYNEQFF	TGCAGCGTTCAGGGACAGGGGTCCTACAATGAGCAGTTCTTC
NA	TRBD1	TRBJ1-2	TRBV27	CASSVTGANYGYTF	TGTGCCAGCAGTGTGACAGGGGCGAACTATGGCTACACCTTC
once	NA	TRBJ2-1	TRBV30	CAWSVRGDEQFF	TGTGCCTGGAGTGTACGAGGGGATGAGCAGTTCTTC
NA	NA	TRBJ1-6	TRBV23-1	CASMITGRGHNSPLHF	TGCGCCAGCATGATTACCGGCAGGGGACATAATTCACCCCTCCACTTT
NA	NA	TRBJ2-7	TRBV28	CASSFGPEGYEQYF	TGTGCCAGCAGTTTTGGACCGGAGGGATACGAGCAGTACTTC
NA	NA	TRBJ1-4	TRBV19	CASRPREDGDEKLFF	TGTGCCAGTAGGCCTCGAGAGGACGGGGATGAAAAACTGTTTTTT
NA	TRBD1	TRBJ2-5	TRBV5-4	CASSYWDRGLQETQYF	TGTGCCAGCAGCTACTGGGACAGGGGACTCCAAGAGACCCAGTACTTC
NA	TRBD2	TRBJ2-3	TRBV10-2	CASTTSGTDTQYF	TGCGCCAGTACGACTAGCGGTACAGATACGCAGTATTTT
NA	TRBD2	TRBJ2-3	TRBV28	CASNERLALGTDTQYF	TGTGCCAGCAATGAACGACTAGCTCTTGGCACAGATACGCAGTATTTT
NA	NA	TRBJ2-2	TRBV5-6	CASSPRYGALTGELFF	TGTGCCAGCAGCCCCCGGTACGGGGCCCTCACCGGGGAGCTGTTTTTT
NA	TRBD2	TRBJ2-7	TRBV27	CASSLFSGSLYEQYF	TGTGCCAGCAGTTTGTTTAGCGGGAGTCTCTACGAGCAGTACTTC
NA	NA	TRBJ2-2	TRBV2	CASGGADTGELFF	TGTGCCAGCGGGGGAGCGGACACCGGGGAGCTGTTTTTT
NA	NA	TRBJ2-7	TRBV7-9	CASSSGGEDPSYEQYF	TGTGCCAGCAGCTCGGGGGGCGAAGACCCCTCCTACGAGCAGTACTTC
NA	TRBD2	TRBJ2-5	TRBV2	CASSVEGTSGLRQETQYF	TGTGCCAGCAGTGTCGAGGGGACTAGCGGGCTAAGGCAAGAGACCCAGTACTTC
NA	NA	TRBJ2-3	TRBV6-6	CASSYDRQGNPDTQYF	TGTGCCAGCAGTTACGATCGGCAGGGGAACCCAGATACGCAGTATTTT
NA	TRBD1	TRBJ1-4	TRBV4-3	CASSQDRAPGGEKLFF	TGCGCCAGCAGCCAAGATCGGGCTCCAGGGGGTGAAAAACTGTTTTTT
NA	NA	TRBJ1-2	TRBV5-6	CASSLGGPIGYTF	TGTGCCAGCAGCTTGGGGGGTCCCATTGGCTACACCTTC
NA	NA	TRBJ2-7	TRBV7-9	CASSFPPGEQYF	TGTGCCAGCAGCTTCCCCCCAGGGGAGCAGTACTTC
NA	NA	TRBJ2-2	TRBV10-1	CASSESRGTGELFF	TGCGCCAGCAGTGAGTCTAGGGGGACCGGGGAGCTGTTTTTT
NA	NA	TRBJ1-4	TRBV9	CASSVGGSGQELFF	TGTGCCAGCAGCGTAGGAGGTTCGGGCCAAGAACTGTTTTTT
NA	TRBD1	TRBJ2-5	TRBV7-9	CASTWTGAKEETQYF	TGTGCCAGCACCTGGACAGGGGCCAAAGAAGAGACCCAGTACTTC